This T cell receptor (beta chain) was profiled in a study of technical replicates of blood from a few donors. The protocol was immunoSEQ multiplex PCR, while the TCRdb copy is restricted to in-frame clones and leaves out a portion. This sample yields fewer than 95,000 clones, of which approximately 95% are seen a single time; 0.2% to 0.3% belongs to the top ten. This sequence originates from a human donor in good health. Source material: T cells isolated from PBMCs.

CDR3 nucleotides: TGCGCCAGCAGCTTACGTTCAGGGCGTGGGGTGAACACTGAAGCTTTCTTT. It is translated as CASSLRSGRGVNTEAFF. V and J are TRBV5-1 and TRBJ1-1, with D perhaps matching TRBD1 (5 bases). This CDR3 contains 17 residues. The ends were cut back, 2 bases at V and 0 bases at J, with 17 bases in the middle. Germline CDR1 reads SGHRS; CDR2 reads YFSETQ.